This TCR beta chain was identified in a study of cytomegalovirus exposure and HLA in healthy donors. The CDR3 is made up of 14 amino acids. The ends were cut back, 5 bases at V and 2 bases at J, with 13 bases in the middle. Germline V gene lookup returns CDR1 SGHTA and CDR2 FQGNSA. PCR employed 60 Vbeta and 13 Jbeta primers. This table comes from immunoSEQ multiplex PCR, and its TCRdb copy is limited to in-frame clones, with some not included. The repertoire consists of 80,000 or so clones, with 63% occurring once and the leading ten covering 5% to 6%. The chain joins TRBV7-2 to TRBJ2-7, with D uncertain. The TCR comes from a man aged 25 to 40 in good health and CMV-seropositive. The sample was PBMCs. The CDR3 region is CASSPREGAYEQYF. Written as DNA, the CDR3 is TGTGCCAGCAGCCCCCGTGAAGGAGCCTACGAGCAGTACTTC. Drawing the rest from reference TRBV7-2 and TRBJ2-7, the complete variable domain is GAGVSQSPSNKVTEKGKDVELRCDPISGHTALYWYRQSLGQGLEFLIYFQGNSAPDKSGLPSDRFSAERTGGSVSTLTIQRTQQEDSAVYLCASSPREGAYEQYFGPGTRLTVT.